The rows below give T cell receptor beta chains drawn from one sample of a study of Graves' ophthalmopathy and Graves' hyperthyroidism. A single record per CDR3 protein comes from TCRdb applying MiXCR to the multiplex PCR reads. The repertoire consists of about 500,000 distinct CDR3 sequences, with over 13% occurring once and the leading ten covering 8% to 10%. Material for sequencing was blood. Receptors were obtained from a woman aged 30 to 39 with Graves' ophthalmopathy. CDR3s leave out the opening cysteine and the closing phenylalanine or tryptophan.

CDR3aa: ASSLNKMGTGEY
v_gene: TRBV7-8
j_gene: TRBJ2-7
len: 12

CDR3aa: ASSPRGRADTGELF
v_gene: TRBV7-7
j_gene: TRBJ2-2
len: 14

CDR3aa: SARTSAETQY
v_gene: TRBV20-1
j_gene: TRBJ2-5
len: 10

CDR3aa: ASSFKRQSNQPQH
v_gene: TRBV27
j_gene: TRBJ1-5
len: 13

CDR3aa: ASTTGGINQPQH
v_gene: TRBV28
j_gene: TRBJ1-5
len: 12

CDR3aa: ASSLAGISNQPQH
v_gene: TRBV5-6
j_gene: TRBJ1-5
len: 13

CDR3aa: ASSLSTRGNTEAF
v_gene: TRBV27
j_gene: TRBJ1-1
len: 13

CDR3aa: ASSQVEGTGELF
v_gene: TRBV4-1
j_gene: TRBJ2-2
len: 12

CDR3aa: ASTRSGGTYEQY
v_gene: TRBV12-3/TRBV12-4
j_gene: TRBJ2-7
len: 12

CDR3aa: AISESGQGNEQY
v_gene: TRBV10-3
j_gene: TRBJ2-7
len: 12

CDR3aa: ASSLSGSQSVYGYT
v_gene: TRBV5-1
j_gene: TRBJ1-2
len: 14

CDR3aa: ASSRTPSSGNTIY
v_gene: TRBV19
j_gene: TRBJ1-3
len: 13

CDR3aa: ASSYSVTGGSPLH
v_gene: TRBV6-5
j_gene: TRBJ1-6
len: 13

CDR3aa: ASSPDRVYGYT
v_gene: TRBV12-3/TRBV12-4
j_gene: TRBJ1-2
len: 11

CDR3aa: ASSLRDRGYQPQH
v_gene: TRBV11-2
j_gene: TRBJ1-5
len: 13

CDR3aa: ASSQELTVTEAF
v_gene: TRBV4-1
j_gene: TRBJ1-1
len: 12

CDR3aa: ASSDQGQETQY
v_gene: TRBV25-1
j_gene: TRBJ2-5
len: 11

CDR3aa: ATQSLQGRTGELF
v_gene: TRBV5-4
j_gene: TRBJ2-2
len: 13

CDR3aa: SARDHFETQY
v_gene: TRBV20-1
j_gene: TRBJ2-5
len: 10